The 32 T cell receptor beta chains presented below share a single source sample, sequenced in a study of lymphopenia after photon versus proton radiotherapy. Using immunoSEQ multiplex PCR, the repertoire was profiled, and TCRdb retains in-frame clones only, with some absent. The sample comprises approximately 12,000 clones, around 89% of which are singletons, and about 3.8% rests with the top ten. The sample consisted of peripheral blood, taken from a patient treated with photon-based radiotherapy. The receptor set was obtained from a man in his sixties with pancreatic cancer.

J is TRBJ1-1 and V is TRBV7-6, with D hard to call. Trimming removed 5 bases from V and 4 bases from J, with 11 bases in between. CDR3 length: 13 amino acids. CDR1 is SGHVS, CDR2 FNYEAQ, per germline. In nucleotides, the CDR3 is TGTGCCAGCAGCACAAACGGCTTCACTGAAGCTTTCTTT. Its protein product is CASSTNGFTEAFF. Complete variable domain (other parts from reference TRBV7-6 and TRBJ1-1): GAGVSQSPRYKVTKRGQDVALRCDPISGHVSLYWYRQALGQGPEFLTYFNYEAQQDKSGLPNDRFSAERPEGSISTLTIQRTEQRDSAMYRCASSTNGFTEAFFGQGTRLTVV.

V usage is TRBV9 and J usage is TRBJ1-1; TRBD1 matches 8 bases. The CDR3 sequence is 13 residues long. V lost 3 bases to trimming and J lost 8 bases; unmatched junction nucleotides: 6. Looked up from germline, CDR1 is SGDLS and CDR2 is YYNGEE. As DNA, the CDR3 is TGTGCCAGCAGCGCAAGAGGGGACAGGGAAGCTTTCTTT. This gives the protein CASSARGDREAFF.

This clone has just one count. The rearrangement joins TRBV6-5 to TRBJ2-3; the D gene could be TRBD1 or TRBD2 (5 bases each). This CDR3 contains 12 residues. Germline CDR1 MNHEY, CDR2 SVGAGI. Trimming stripped 6 bases from V and 7 bases from J, with 11 bases between. CDR3 residues: CASRTRGYTQYF. In nucleotides, the CDR3 is TGTGCCAGCAGAACTAGGGGATATACGCAGTATTTT.

Concerning this clone itself: Other DNA sequences in the sample encode the same CDR3. The chain carries TRBV6-5 and TRBJ2-7; D remains unclear. Germline V gene lookup returns CDR1 MNHEY and CDR2 SVGAGI. The germline V and J ends were trimmed by 2 bases and 5 bases, with 4 bases remaining between them. The CDR3 consists of 11 residues. The CDR3 nucleotides are TGTGCCAGCAGTTACCTCGACGAGCAGTACTTC. Translated, it gives CASSYLDEQYF.

CDR3 DNA sequence: TGTGCCAGCAGCCAAGTCGCAGGGAGCACAGATACGCAGTATTTT. As protein: CASSQVAGSTDTQYF. The V and J genes are TRBV4-2 and TRBJ2-3; D perhaps matches TRBD1 (5 bases). The germline gives CDR1 LGHNA, CDR2 YNFKEQ. CDR3 length: 15 amino acids. V gave up 1 base and J gave up 0 bases, with 8 bases separating them.

In this sample, this clone turned up once. The chain joins TRBV19 to TRBJ2-2; a weak D match, TRBD1 (5 bases). CDR1 and CDR2 from the germline V gene are LNHDA and SQIVND (reference sequence). With 4 bases removed from V and 5 bases from J, the gap between germline ends came to 14 bases. The CDR3 extends over 15 amino acids. CDR3 sequence (DNA): TGTGCCAGTAGTACAGACAGCCCGAGGACCGGGGAGCTGTTTTTT. It codes for CASSTDSPRTGELFF.

This chain's CDR3 is CASSPTSTGGGKNIQYF. CDR3 bases: TGTGCCAGCTCACCTACAAGTACAGGGGGCGGCAAAAACATTCAGTACTTC. The chain recombines TRBV18 with TRBJ2-4; 9 bases match TRBD1. There are 17 residues in the CDR3. Trimming at V came to 3 bases and at J to 3 bases, leaving 9 bases not matched to a gene. Germline V gene data show CDR1 as KGHSH and CDR2 as LQKENI.

This sequence joins TRBV19 and TRBJ1-1; D remains ambiguous. Germline V gene data show CDR1 as LNHDA and CDR2 as SQIVND (reference sequence). Trimming shortened V by 1 base and J by 1 base, and 7 bases separated the two germline ends. The CDR3 totals 14 residues. CDR3 in DNA: TGTGCCAGTAGTATAGTAACCCGGAACACTGAAGCTTTCTTT. Amino acids: CASSIVTRNTEAFF.

The J gene is TRBJ2-7, the V gene TRBV6-1; 8 nucleotides align to TRBD1. V dropped 5 bases and J dropped 5; count of bases not matched to a gene: 11. The CDR3 runs 15 residues. Germline values: CDR1 MNHNS, CDR2 SASEGT. CDR3 in amino acids: CASSLRGRGLDEQYF. CDR3 DNA sequence: TGTGCCAGCAGTCTCCGGGGCAGGGGGCTCGACGAGCAGTACTTC.

This rearrangement joins TRBV6-5 to TRBJ2-5, with 7 positions matching TRBD2. This CDR3 spans 16 amino acids. The V segment lost 2 bases and the J segment 6 bases; nucleotides outside the gene matches: 12. The germline V gene encodes CDR1 MNHEY and CDR2 SVGAGI. The CDR3 sequence: CASSYPPMGGRKTQYF. CDR3 coding DNA: TGTGCCAGCAGTTACCCTCCGATGGGGGGGAGGAAGACCCAGTACTTC.

This chain uses TRBV2 with TRBJ1-1; D is uncertain. Germline values: CDR1 SNHLY, CDR2 FYNNEI. The CDR3 totals 14 residues. Deletions cut 2 bases from V and 2 bases from J, with 9 bases between. The CDR3: CASSEFALNTEAFF. CDR3 bases: TGTGCCAGCAGTGAATTTGCCCTAAACACTGAAGCTTTCTTT. Drawing the rest from reference TRBV2 and TRBJ1-1, the complete variable domain is EPEVTQTPSHQVTQMGQEVILRCVPISNHLYFYWYRQILGQKVEFLVSFYNNEISEKSEIFDDQFSVERPDGSNFTLKIRSTKLEDSAMYFCASSEFALNTEAFFGQGTRLTVV.

V is TRBV7-2 and J is TRBJ2-3; TRBD2 matches 12 bases. Per the germline V gene, CDR1 is SGHTA and CDR2 is FQGNSA. The CDR3 contains 17 residues. After removal of 2 bases from V and 8 bases from J, the junction contained 11 bases not matched to a gene. CDR3 in DNA: TGTGCCAGCAGCTTATCTCCTAGCGGGGGGGCATTCGGTACGCAGTATTTT. It yields the protein CASSLSPSGGAFGTQYF.

The chain employs TRBV7-9 and TRBJ2-3, with D tentatively TRBD1 (6 bases). The V end was cut by 5 bases, the J end by 2 bases, with 11 bases between. This CDR3 contains 14 residues. Germline V gene data show CDR1 as SEHNR and CDR2 as FQNEAQ (reference sequence). DNA for the CDR3: TGTGCCAGCAGCAGGACAGAGACCACAGATACGCAGTATTTT. Amino acids: CASSRTETTDTQYF.

CDR3 region: CASSIRVSTEAFF. The CDR3 bases are TGTGCCAGTAGTATACGCGTCTCCACTGAAGCTTTCTTT. This rearrangement joins TRBV19 to TRBJ1-1, with no clear D. The CDR3 extends over 13 amino acids. Deletions cut 2 bases from V and 4 bases from J, with 8 bases between. Germline-derived CDR1 and CDR2 are LNHDA and SQIVND (reference sequence). Together with reference TRBV19 and TRBJ1-1, the CDR3 gives the full variable domain: DGGITQSPKYLFRKEGQNVTLSCEQNLNHDAMYWYRQDPGQGLRLIYYSQIVNDFQKGDIAEGYSVSREKKESFPLTVTSAQKNPTAFYLCASSIRVSTEAFFGQGTRLTVV.

This clone was observed once. The chain employs TRBV19 and TRBJ2-6; D gene unclear. Looked up from germline, CDR1 is LNHDA and CDR2 is SQIVND (reference sequence). Trimming pared 7 bases from V and 4 bases from J, leaving 14 bases between. CDR3 length equals 15 residues. CDR3 in amino acids: CASTPGFWGANVLTF. As DNA, the CDR3 is TGTGCCAGTACCCCCGGGTTCTGGGGGGCCAACGTCCTGACTTTC.

The chain combines TRBV14 with TRBJ1-1; TRBD1 might be the D (5 bases). The length of the CDR3 is 13 residues. Trimming stripped 2 bases from V and 3 bases from J, with 7 bases between. Looked up from germline, CDR1 is SGHDN and CDR2 is FVKESK. This CDR3 is CASSQWGYTEAFF. In nucleotides, the CDR3 is TGTGCCAGCAGCCAATGGGGGTACACTGAAGCTTTCTTT.

V is TRBV7-9 and J is TRBJ1-5; 12 nucleotides match TRBD1. This CDR3 is built from 18 residues. Germline values: CDR1 SEHNR, CDR2 FQNEAQ (reference sequence). Trimming at V came to 4 bases and at J to 2 bases, leaving 9 bases not matched to a gene. DNA of the CDR3: TGTGCCAGCAGCTCCTCTGGGACAGGGGGCCTAGGCAATCAGCCCCAGCATTTT. Translated, it gives CASSSSGTGGLGNQPQHF.

The chain is built from TRBV27 and TRBJ2-1; 10 bases match TRBD2. Germline values: CDR1 MNHEY, CDR2 SMNVEV (reference sequence). The CDR3 is 16 residues long. J gave up 9 bases and V 8 bases, and 16 bases lay outside the gene matches. The CDR3 loop is CASGILGTSVSREQFF. The CDR3 DNA sequence: TGTGCCAGCGGAATACTAGGGACTAGCGTTTCCCGTGAGCAGTTCTTC.

This clone was observed once. This chain uses TRBV7-2 with TRBJ1-4, with D unresolved. Germline V gives CDR1 SGHTA, CDR2 FQGNSA. The CDR3 extends over 13 amino acids. V dropped 1 base and J dropped 7 bases, with 7 bases sitting between them. The CDR3, as DNA: TGTGCCAGCAGCTTAGGGCCAGTTGAAAAACTGTTTTTT. Residues: CASSLGPVEKLFF.

The V and J genes are TRBV19 and TRBJ1-5; 9 nucleotides agree with TRBD1. V lost 7 bases and J lost 0; bases outside the gene matches: 4. The germline CDR1 and CDR2 sequences are LNHDA and SQIVND (reference sequence). The CDR3 is 15 amino acids. CDR3 region: CASTRGQGSNQPQHF. Here the CDR3 DNA reads TGTGCCAGTACCCGGGGACAGGGTAGCAATCAGCCCCAGCATTTT.

This clone was counted once. The genes are TRBV14 and TRBJ2-7; 9 positions match TRBD1. This CDR3 is built from 14 residues. The trim removed 3 bases at V and 4 bases at J, leaving 4 bases unmatched. Germline CDR1 reads SGHDN; CDR2 reads FVKESK. The CDR3 region is CASSQGTGIYEQYF. The CDR3 region has the DNA TGTGCCAGCAGCCAGGGGACAGGGATTTACGAGCAGTACTTC.

The V and J genes are TRBV10-1 and TRBJ1-1, with a possible D match to TRBD1 (6 bases). V was cut by 4 bases and J by 3 bases, with 18 bases left in between. The germline gives CDR1 WNHNN, CDR2 SYGVQD (reference sequence). The CDR3 consists of 16 residues. The CDR3 region has the DNA TGCGCCAGCAGTGCCAGGGGATTAGTTGGAGACACTGAAGCTTTCTTT. Residues: CASSARGLVGDTEAFF.

This clone was seen more than once but under ten times. The V and J genes are TRBV30 and TRBJ1-5; D gene unclear. Germline V gene data show CDR1 as GTSNPN and CDR2 as SVGIG (reference sequence). V was trimmed by 4 bases and J by 0 bases, leaving 7 bases between them. The CDR3 runs 13 residues. In DNA, the CDR3 is TGTGCCTGGACCCAAGGTAGCAATCAGCCCCAGCATTTT. Its protein product is CAWTQGSNQPQHF.

The gene calls are TRBV6-4 and TRBJ2-2; D is uncertain. Trimming took 4 bases from V and 1 from J, leaving 7 bases between them. This CDR3 contains 14 residues. Germline-derived CDR1 and CDR2 are MRHNA and SNTAGT. This chain's CDR3 is CASSVSRNTGELFF. The CDR3 region has the DNA TGTGCCAGCAGTGTGAGCCGGAACACCGGGGAGCTGTTTTTT.

V gene TRBV7-2 combines with J gene TRBJ2-5, with 7 bases aligning to TRBD1. This CDR3 comprises 15 residues. Germline CDR1 reads SGHTA; CDR2 reads FQGNSA. The ends lost 5 bases at V and 4 bases at J; junction bases unmatched: 10. CDR3 protein: CASSPTGQPAETQYF. The CDR3 nucleotides read TGTGCCAGCAGCCCGACGGGACAGCCTGCAGAGACCCAGTACTTC.

The chain joins TRBV13 to TRBJ2-7; TRBD1 might be the D (5 bases). This CDR3 contains 17 residues. V was shortened by 3 bases and J by 2 bases, with 20 bases between the two germline ends. Germline V CDR1 and CDR2: PRHDT, FYEKMQ (reference sequence). CDR3 amino acids: CASSLLGGAKGTYEQYF. CDR3 coding DNA: TGTGCCAGCAGCTTGCTAGGTGGGGCGAAGGGGACCTACGAGCAGTACTTC.

The chain couples TRBV19 to TRBJ2-5, with 7 bases that match TRBD2. CDR1 is LNHDA, CDR2 SQIVND, per germline (reference sequence). This CDR3 is built from 15 residues. The J segment lost 4 bases and the V segment lost 5 bases, leaving 10 bases of the junction unmatched. The CDR3 is CASSYKDRGGETQYF. The CDR3 region has the DNA TGTGCCAGTAGTTACAAGGACCGCGGGGGAGAGACCCAGTACTTC.

The chain combines TRBV30 with TRBJ1-3; D perhaps matches TRBD1 (5 bases). Trimming removed 0 bases at V and 8 bases at J, with 8 bases between. The CDR3 runs to 12 residues. Germline CDR1 is GTSNPN and CDR2 is SVGIG (reference sequence). The CDR3 nucleotides are TGTGCCTGGAGTGTACGGGGGGACACCATATATTTT. Protein sequence: CAWSVRGDTIYF.

This clone was seen more than once but under ten times. The V and J genes are TRBV5-1 and TRBJ1-4; TRBD1 matches 8 bases. V lost 4 bases to trimming and J lost 4 bases; unmatched junction nucleotides: 6. Germline V gene data show CDR1 as SGHRS and CDR2 as YFSETQ. The length of the CDR3 is 15 residues. This CDR3 is CASSAWTGLNEKLFF. For the CDR3, the DNA is TGCGCCAGCAGCGCCTGGACAGGGCTTAATGAAAAACTGTTTTTT.

This clone was counted once. The genes are TRBV18 and TRBJ2-5; maybe TRBD2 (5 bases). Germline lookup yields CDR1 KGHSH and CDR2 LQKENI. Trimming removed 3 bases at V and 2 bases at J, with 7 bases between. The CDR3 totals 13 residues. Written as DNA, the CDR3 is TGTGCCAGCTCACCGGAGGTTCAAGAGACCCAGTACTTC. Encoded protein: CASSPEVQETQYF.

This clone turned up a few times. J is TRBJ2-7 and V is TRBV6-1; D is perhaps TRBD2 (5 bases). The CDR3 has 15 residues. Trimming removed 3 bases at V and 6 bases at J, with 18 bases between. The germline V gene has CDR1 MNHNS and CDR2 SASEGT. The CDR3 coding sequence is TGTGCCAGCAGTGACGGTTTCGGACTCACCGGCGAGCAGTACTTC. Amino acids: CASSDGFGLTGEQYF.

This clone was detected only a few times. This chain joins TRBV10-2 and TRBJ2-5, with D unclear. The CDR3 totals 11 residues. With 3 bases removed from V and 5 bases from J, the gap between germline ends came to 4 bases. The germline gives CDR1 WSHSY, CDR2 SAAADI. The CDR3 spells CASSDMETQYF. The CDR3 bases are TGCGCCAGCAGTGATATGGAGACCCAGTACTTC.